This TCR beta chain emerged from a study of T cells in Graves' hyperthyroidism and ophthalmopathy (dated by TCRdb to between 2018 and 2020). As for the study more broadly: Peripheral blood samples were taken at the time of initial diagnosis, prior to any treatment. To identify TCR V-J signatures that set the groups apart, the researchers used a discovery cohort of 100 patients, made up of fewer than 50 with Graves' ophthalmopathy and some 58 with stable Graves' hyperthyroidism. An independent validation cohort of 18 to 20 hyperthyroidism patients and 15 or so patients who later progressed to ophthalmopathy tested prospective prediction of ophthalmopathy. The approximately 90 discovery patients were randomly split 7:3 into training and test sets. In addition, the study compared T-cell repertoires in thyroid tissue and in blood from several Graves' hyperthyroidism patients. After sampling, hyperthyroidism patients received methimazole starting at 30 mg daily, and ophthalmopathy patients received high-dose intravenous methylprednisolone. TCR Vbeta CDR3 sequencing of 120 to 150 peripheral blood samples (43 ophthalmopathy, 75 hyperthyroidism and about 17 progressor patients) is reported in the paper. Study-wide conclusions, independent of this receptor: Ophthalmopathy was separated from stable hyperthyroidism by a 13 V-J signature model, with around 88% sensitivity and 81% to 83% specificity obtained in cross-validation and 80%/75% obtained in testing. In validation, the model predicted progression to ophthalmopathy a median of about 6 months before onset, with roughly 70% sensitivity and 72.22% specificity. Sample size was not statistically predetermined, and blinding of investigators to group allocation was not performed. Most expanded thyroid clonotypes (frequency above 0.001) were also detected in blood, suggesting blood repertoires may reflect thyroid immune responses.

The TCR beta CDR3 regions were amplified from the RNA transcripts. The first round of RT-PCR for the TCR CDR3 was performed with the HTBI primer set and the Qiagen OneStep RT-PCR kit. Libraries were constructed in a second round of multiplex PCR, after which size selection and purification were carried out. The libraries were sequenced on an Illumina HiSeq2000 using paired-end 100 bp reads. Concerning the study's data processing: SOAPnuke was used to process the raw data, with reads discarded if the reads contained adapters or uncalled bases, had a mean Phred below 15, or lacked an exact constant-primer or identifier match. High-quality paired reads were merged using COPE v1.2.5, and each unique nucleotide sequence was defined as a clonotype. Clonotypes were aligned to IMGT TRBV, TRBD and TRBJ reference segments using MiTCR v1.1. The analysis was restricted to V-J combinations with a frequency above 0.0001, which together covered 98% to 99.2% of the repertoires. A TCS score was defined as the ratio between F50 (clonal expansion) and ExV (chaos), using BLOSUM62-based TCRdist between CDR3 peptides within each V-J. Welch's t-statistics and random forest reduced some 510 V-J features to 13, which were used in a naive Bayes classifier (R e1071). The similarity between thyroid and blood repertoires was quantified using the Morisita-Horn index. The raw public data were reprocessed by TCRdb itself: fastp quality trimming at Q25, MiXCR clonotype calling, in-frame beta chains only. Entries are consolidated by CDR3 protein sequence, retaining the most common genes and DNA. These V and J calls originate from TCRdb's pipeline instead of the authors' own analysis. This sample lists 750,000 to 950,000 distinct CDR3 sequences; roughly 40% were detected once. Of the sample, 7.5% to 9.5% falls within the top ten clones.

This clonotype showed up many times. The antigen this receptor binds is unknown. It has no much larger one-base neighbor in the sample; base qualities were not kept. Graves' hyperthyroidism was defined as stable when no progression to ophthalmopathy occurred over 18 months of follow-up. Hyperthyroidism patients were aged 18 to 65 years and newly diagnosed, with disease duration of less than 2 months. The study excluded patients with uncontrolled infections, other autoimmune diseases, pregnancy or lactation. Diagnoses were based on clinical symptoms, serum thyroxine and TRAb, thyroid ultrasound and orbital computed tomography. Ficoll-Paque density gradient centrifugation was used to isolate PBMCs from approximately 10 ml of fresh peripheral blood. Total RNA was extracted with Trizol reagent, and quality was checked on an Agilent 2100 Bioanalyzer. Specimen: blood. The receptor was isolated from a man aged 18 to 30 with Graves' hyperthyroidism.

The CDR3 region has the sequence CSVEEGGGTEAFF. The bases read TGCAGCGTTGAAGAAGGGGGAGGCACTGAAGCTTTCTTT. The V and J genes are TRBV29-1 and TRBJ1-1; TRBD1 is perhaps the D gene, given 6 matching bases. Deletion took 0 bases off V and 4 bases off J, with a span of 9 bases between the germline ends. Measured from the cysteine to the phenylalanine, the CDR3 is 13 residues long. The sequence is cut down to CDR3 DNA, 39 bases in frame from base 1. Per the germline V gene, SQVTM is the CDR1 and ANQGSEA is the CDR2.